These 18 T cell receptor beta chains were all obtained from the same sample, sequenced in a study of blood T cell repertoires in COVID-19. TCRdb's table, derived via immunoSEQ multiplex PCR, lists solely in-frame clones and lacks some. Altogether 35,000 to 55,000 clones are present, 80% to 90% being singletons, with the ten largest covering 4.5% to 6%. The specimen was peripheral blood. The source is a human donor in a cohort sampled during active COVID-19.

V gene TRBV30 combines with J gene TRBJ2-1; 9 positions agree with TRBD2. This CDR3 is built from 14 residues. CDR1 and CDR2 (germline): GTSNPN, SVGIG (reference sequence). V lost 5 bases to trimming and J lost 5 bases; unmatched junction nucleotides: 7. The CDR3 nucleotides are TGTGCCTGGGACCTCGGGACTAGCAACAATGAGCAGTTCTTC. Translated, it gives CAWDLGTSNNEQFF.

The CDR3 sequence is CASSYSGGSDEQFF. The CDR3, as DNA: TGTGCCAGCAGTTACTCGGGGGGGAGCGATGAGCAGTTCTTC. The chain has TRBV6-6 and TRBJ2-1, with 7 positions matching TRBD2. After removal of 0 bases from V and 8 bases from J, the junction contained 4 bases not matched to a gene. The germline V gene encodes CDR1 MNHNY and CDR2 SVGAGI (reference sequence). This CDR3 comprises 14 residues.

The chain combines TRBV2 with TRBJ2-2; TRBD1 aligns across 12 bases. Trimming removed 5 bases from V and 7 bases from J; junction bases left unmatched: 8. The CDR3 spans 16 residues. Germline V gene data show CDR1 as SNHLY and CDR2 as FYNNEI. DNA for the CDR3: TGTGCCAGCAGTCCGCCGGGACAGGGGGCAATCGGGGAGCTGTTTTTT. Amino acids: CASSPPGQGAIGELFF. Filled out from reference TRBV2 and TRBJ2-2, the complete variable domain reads EPEVTQTPSHQVTQMGQEVILRCVPISNHLYFYWYRQILGQKVEFLVSFYNNEISEKSEIFDDQFSVERPDGSNFTLKIRSTKLEDSAMYFCASSPPGQGAIGELFFGEGSRLTVL.

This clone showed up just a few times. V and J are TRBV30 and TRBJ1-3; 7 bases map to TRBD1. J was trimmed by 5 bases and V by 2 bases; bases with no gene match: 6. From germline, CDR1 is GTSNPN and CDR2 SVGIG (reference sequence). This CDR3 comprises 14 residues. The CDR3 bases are TGTGCCTGGAGTAGCACAGGGGTTAGAAACACCATATATTTT. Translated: CAWSSTGVRNTIYF.

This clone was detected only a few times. The CDR3 region has the DNA TGTGCCAGCAGCCAAACCCAATCCAGGGTTGGTCAGCCCCAGCATTTT. Amino acids: CASSQTQSRVGQPQHF. The chain combines TRBV3-1 (or the pseudogene TRBV3-2) with TRBJ1-5, with D tentatively TRBD1 (5 bases). V shed 2 bases and J shed 6 bases, with 17 bases lying between them. This CDR3 is built from 16 residues. Germline-derived CDR1 and CDR2 are LGHDT and YNNKEL (reference sequence).

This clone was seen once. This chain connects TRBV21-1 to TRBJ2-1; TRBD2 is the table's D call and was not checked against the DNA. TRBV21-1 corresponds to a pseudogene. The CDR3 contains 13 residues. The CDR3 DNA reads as TGTGCCAGCAGCAAGGGACTTAGTCCTGAGCAGTTCTTC. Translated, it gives CASSKGLSPEQFF.

This CDR3 is CASSLERNEQFF. The CDR3 DNA reads TGTGCCAGCAGCTTAGAGCGCAATGAGCAGTTCTTC. V is TRBV11-2 and J is TRBJ2-1; D is ambiguous. Trimming stripped 0 bases from V and 6 bases from J, with 3 bases between. CDR1 is SGHAT, CDR2 FQNNGV, per germline. This CDR3 comprises 12 residues.

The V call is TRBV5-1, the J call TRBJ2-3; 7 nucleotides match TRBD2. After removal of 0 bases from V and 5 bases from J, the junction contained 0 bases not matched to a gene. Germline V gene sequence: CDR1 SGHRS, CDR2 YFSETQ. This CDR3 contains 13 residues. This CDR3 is CASSLAGGDTQYF. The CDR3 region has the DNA TGCGCCAGCAGCTTGGCGGGGGGAGATACGCAGTATTTT. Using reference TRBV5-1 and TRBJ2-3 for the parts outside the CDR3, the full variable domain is KAGVTQTPRYLIKTRGQQVTLSCSPISGHRSVSWYQQTPGQGLQFLFEYFSETQRNKGNFPGRFSGRQFSNSRSEMNVSTLELGDSALYLCASSLAGGDTQYFGPGTRLTVL.

CDR3 sequence: CASSERSSQPYEQYF. DNA for the CDR3: TGTGCCAGCAGTGAAAGGTCTAGCCAGCCGTACGAGCAGTACTTC. This chain connects TRBV6-1 to TRBJ2-7; D perhaps matches TRBD2 (5 bases). The CDR3 is 15 amino acids. V was cut by 2 bases and J by 4 bases, with 15 bases left in between. Looked up from germline, CDR1 is MNHNS and CDR2 is SASEGT.

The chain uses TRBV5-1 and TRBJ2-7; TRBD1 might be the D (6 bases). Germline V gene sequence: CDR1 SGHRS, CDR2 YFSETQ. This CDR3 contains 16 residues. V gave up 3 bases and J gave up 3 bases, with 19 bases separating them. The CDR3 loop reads CASSYGRGPRGYEQYF. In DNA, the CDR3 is TGCGCCAGCAGCTACGGCAGGGGCCCAAGAGGCTACGAGCAGTACTTC.

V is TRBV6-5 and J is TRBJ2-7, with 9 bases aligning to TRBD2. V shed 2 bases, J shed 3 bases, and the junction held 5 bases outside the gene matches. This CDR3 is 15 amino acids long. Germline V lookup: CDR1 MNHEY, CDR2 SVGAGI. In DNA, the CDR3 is TGTGCCAGCAGTTACAAGGCTAGCGGGAACTACGAGCAGTACTTC. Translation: CASSYKASGNYEQYF.

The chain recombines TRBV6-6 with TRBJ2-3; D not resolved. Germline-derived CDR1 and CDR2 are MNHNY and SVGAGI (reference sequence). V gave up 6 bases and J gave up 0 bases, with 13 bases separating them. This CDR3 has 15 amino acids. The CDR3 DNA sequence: TGTGCCAGCAGGCCTAGAACCACTAGCACAGATACGCAGTATTTT. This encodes CASRPRTTSTDTQYF.

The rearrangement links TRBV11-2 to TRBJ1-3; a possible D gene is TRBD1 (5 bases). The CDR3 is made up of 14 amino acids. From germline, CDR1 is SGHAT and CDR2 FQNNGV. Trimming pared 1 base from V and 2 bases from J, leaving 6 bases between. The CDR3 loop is CASSLAGAGNTIYF. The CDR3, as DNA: TGTGCCAGCAGCTTAGCGGGGGCTGGAAACACCATATATTTT.

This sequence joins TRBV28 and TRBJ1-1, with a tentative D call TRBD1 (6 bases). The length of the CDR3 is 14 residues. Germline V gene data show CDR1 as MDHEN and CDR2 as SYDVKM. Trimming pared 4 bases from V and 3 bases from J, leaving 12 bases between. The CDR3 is CASSYYRAYTEAFF. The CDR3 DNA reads TGTGCCAGCAGTTACTACAGGGCTTACACTGAAGCTTTCTTT.

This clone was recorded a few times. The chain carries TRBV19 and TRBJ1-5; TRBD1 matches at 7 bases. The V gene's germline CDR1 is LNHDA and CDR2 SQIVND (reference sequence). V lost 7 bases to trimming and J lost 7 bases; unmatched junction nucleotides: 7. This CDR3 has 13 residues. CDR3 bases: TGTGCCAGTAATAGGGGGCCAGGGCAGCCCCAGCATTTT. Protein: CASNRGPGQPQHF.

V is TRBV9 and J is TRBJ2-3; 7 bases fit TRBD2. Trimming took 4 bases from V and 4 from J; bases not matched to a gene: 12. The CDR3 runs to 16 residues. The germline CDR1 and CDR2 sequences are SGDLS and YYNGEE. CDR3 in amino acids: CASSPPLAGAADTQYF. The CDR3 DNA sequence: TGTGCCAGCAGCCCTCCTCTGGCGGGAGCAGCAGATACGCAGTATTTT.

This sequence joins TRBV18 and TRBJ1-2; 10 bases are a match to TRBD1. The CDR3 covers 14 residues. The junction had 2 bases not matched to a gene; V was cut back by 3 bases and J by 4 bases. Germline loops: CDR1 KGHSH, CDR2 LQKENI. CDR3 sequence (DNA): TGTGCCAGCTCACCGAGGGACAGGGGCTATGGCTACACCTTC. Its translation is CASSPRDRGYGYTF.

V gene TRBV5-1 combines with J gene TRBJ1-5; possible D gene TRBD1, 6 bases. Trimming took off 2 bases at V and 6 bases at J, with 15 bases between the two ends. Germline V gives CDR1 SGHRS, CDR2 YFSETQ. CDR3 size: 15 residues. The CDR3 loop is CASSFGGAKGQPQHF. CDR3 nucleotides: TGCGCCAGCAGCTTTGGGGGCGCAAAGGGTCAGCCCCAGCATTTT.